Following are 4 T cell receptor beta chains from one sample sequenced in a study of cytomegalovirus exposure and HLA in healthy donors. Amplification used 60 Vbeta primers and 13 Jbeta primers. The data were produced by immunoSEQ multiplex PCR, yet TCRdb's version contains in-frame clones alone and is incomplete. This table has roughly 140,000 clones, roughly 78% appearing once. Sequenced sample: PBMCs. The receptors derive from a female donor in good health and CMV-seronegative.

V usage is TRBV7-9 and J usage is TRBJ2-2, with 12 bases matching TRBD2. This CDR3 has 18 amino acids. Looked up from germline, CDR1 is SEHNR and CDR2 is FQNEAQ (reference sequence). V gave up 7 bases and J gave up 8 bases; unmatched junction bases: 17. The CDR3 coding sequence is TGTGCCAGCATCGGAATAGGGACTAGCGGGCAACTACGGGGGGAGCTGTTTTTT. Translation gives CASIGIGTSGQLRGELFF.

The chain has TRBV15 and TRBJ2-7; 8 nucleotides agree with TRBD1. V was pared by 2 bases and J by 5 bases, with 8 bases of the junction left unmatched. This CDR3 has 15 amino acids. The germline CDR1 and CDR2 sequences are LNHNV and YYDKDF (reference sequence). CDR3: CATSRRGTGRNEQYF. The CDR3 DNA reads TGTGCCACCAGCAGACGCGGGACAGGACGGAACGAGCAGTACTTC.

This chain joins TRBV7-8 and TRBJ2-6, with D tentatively TRBD1 (6 bases). V lost 5 bases to trimming and J lost 4 bases, with 21 bases between them. Germline CDR1 is SGHVS and CDR2 is FQNEAQ. This CDR3 contains 18 residues. The CDR3 is CASSPRPSGGAGANVLTF. CDR3 coding DNA: TGTGCCAGCAGCCCTCGCCCAAGTGGGGGCGCAGGGGCCAACGTCCTGACTTTC.

This chain uses TRBV30 with TRBJ2-1; a possible D gene is TRBD1 (5 bases). Germline V CDR1 and CDR2: GTSNPN, SVGIG (reference sequence). The CDR3 consists of 12 residues. V shed 3 bases and J shed 4 bases, with 7 bases lying between them. CDR3 region: CAWRTDYNEQFF. CDR3 nucleotide sequence: TGTGCCTGGAGGACAGATTACAATGAGCAGTTCTTC.